This passage covers 2 T cell receptor beta chains from one sample sequenced in a study of blood T cell repertoires in COVID-19. TCRdb's copy holds only in-frame clones and misses some; the assay was immunoSEQ multiplex PCR. The sample records roughly 200,000 clones, around 86% being singletons. The sequencing input was peripheral blood. Receptors were obtained from a woman aged 50 to 60 with COVID-19, enrolled during active disease.

The chain carries TRBV2 and TRBJ2-7, with 11 bases aligning to TRBD2. The V gene's germline CDR1 is SNHLY and CDR2 FYNNEI. V lost 6 bases to trimming and J lost 3 bases; unmatched junction nucleotides: 4. This CDR3 has 14 residues. CDR3 amino acids: CASSPGTSGYEQYF. The CDR3 nucleotides read TGTGCCAGCAGCCCCGGGACTAGCGGCTACGAGCAGTACTTC.

The chain employs TRBV5-4 and TRBJ2-3, with 8 bases fitting TRBD1. After removal of 4 bases from V and 7 bases from J, the junction contained 14 bases not matched to a gene. CDR1 SGHNT and CDR2 YYREEE come from the germline V gene (reference sequence). The length of the CDR3 is 16 residues. The chain's CDR3 is CASSDRTGLGSNTQYF. The CDR3, as DNA: TGTGCCAGCAGCGATCGGACAGGGCTAGGATCTAATACGCAGTATTTT.